This T cell receptor (beta chain) came from a study of blood T cells in healthy people across ages. Study-level background: Template switching caught about one barcoded beta molecule for each two T cells.

This clonotype turned up a few times. Its antigen is unidentified. Study results and caveats: Long-lived donors exceeded aged donors in naive CD4+ cells and diversity. There was no known CMV status for donors, so expanded clonotype changes were possibly confounded.

Researchers report isolating at least 6 million PBMCs per sample. CDR1 is MGHRA, CDR2 YSYEKL, per germline. This CDR3 spans 15 amino acids. A J-beta primer mix and a sample-barcoded 5' primer were used in a second PCR of about 7 to 12 cycles. TCRdb processed the 5' RACE reads anew with MiXCR; each CDR3 protein has one entry. Among about 1.4 million distinct CDR3 sequences listed, 45% to 70% were seen once. This receptor was identified in a man younger than 35 in good health. This chain uses TRBV4-1 with TRBJ2-7, with D maybe TRBD2 (7 bases). The J call may be faulty, since TRBJ2-5 better matches the DNA end. The sample consisted of blood. DNA of the CDR3: TGCGCCAGCAGCCAAGCTTATCGGGGGGCTGAGACCCAGTACTTC. This gives the protein CASSQAYRGAETQYF.